These T cell receptor beta chains were read from a single sample in a study of T cells after yellow fever vaccination. TCRdb itself ran the 5' RACE reads through MiXCR, one entry per CDR3 protein. This table holds approximately 150,000 distinct CDR3 sequences, about 6% found once. Source: CD4+ T cells sorted from PBMCs, taken on the day of the first yellow fever vaccination. Receptors were obtained from a man younger than 35 who received the YFV17D yellow fever vaccine. The CDR3 runs from the conserved cysteine through the conserved F or W. The order of the fields is V gene, clone size, D gene, J gene, CDR3 DNA, CDR3 protein. A D gene is named only where the DNA matches it firmly. Size is stated for part of the rows, as once, few or many counts, or as a class when the clone is expanded.

TRBV5-1	many	TRBD1	TRBJ2-2	TGCGCCAGCAGCTCCCCCGGGACAGGGGCCGGGGAGCTGTTTTTT	CASSSPGTGAGELFF
TRBV12-3/TRBV12-4	many	TRBD2	TRBJ2-7	TGTGCCAGCAGTTTTGACTTGGGGAGGGCCTACGAGCAGTACTTC	CASSFDLGRAYEQYF
TRBV12-3/TRBV12-4	few	NA	TRBJ1-2	TGTGCCAGCAGTTTACGGTTGAGGACTACTGGCTACACCTTC	CASSLRLRTTGYTF
TRBV5-1	NA	NA	TRBJ1-1	TGCGCCAGCAGCCTAAATGGGTGGGATAACACTGAAGCTTTCTTT	CASSLNGWDNTEAFF
TRBV4-3	many	NA	TRBJ2-3	TGCGCCAGCAGCCAAGACCTTAGCACAGATACGCAGTATTTT	CASSQDLSTDTQYF
TRBV3-1	NA	TRBD2	TRBJ2-1	TGTGCCAGCAGCCAGCGACTAGCGGGGGTTGGTGAGCAGTTCTTC	CASSQRLAGVGEQFF
TRBV11-2	few	TRBD1	TRBJ1-2	TGTGCCAGCAGCTTAGACGGAGACCGACAGGGGGCATGGGGCTACACCTTC	CASSLDGDRQGAWGYTF
TRBV27	once	NA	TRBJ1-2	TGTGCCAGCAGTTTATCGGGAGAAAGATATGGCTACACCTTC	CASSLSGERYGYTF
TRBV2	NA	NA	TRBJ2-7	TGTGCCAGCAGTGACAGGCGGGGCAAGTCCTACGAGCAGTACTTC	CASSDRRGKSYEQYF
TRBV12-3/TRBV12-4	NA	TRBD1	TRBJ1-3	TGTGCCAGCACCCGGGGGACAGGGAGCTCTGGAAACACCATATATTTT	CASTRGTGSSGNTIYF
TRBV7-2	many	TRBD2	TRBJ2-5	TGTGCCAGCAGCCCCAGACTAGCGGAGACCCAGTACTTC	CASSPRLAETQYF
TRBV5-1	few	NA	TRBJ2-3	TGCGCCAGCAGCTTGTCGACCGGCCCAGATACGCAGTATTTT	CASSLSTGPDTQYF
TRBV7-9	many	TRBD1	TRBJ2-1	TGTGCCAGCAGCCGATGGACAGGGGCCTCCTACAATGAGCAGTTCTTC	CASSRWTGASYNEQFF
TRBV2	few	NA	TRBJ1-4	TGTGCCAGCAGTGAAGAGGGAGTCTGGAAGGGGGGAAAACTGTTTTTT	CASSEEGVWKGGKLFF
TRBV4-1	many	NA	TRBJ2-1	TGCGCCAGCAGCCAAGGACGTAGCTCCTACAATGAGCAGTTCTTC	CASSQGRSSYNEQFF
TRBV27	many	NA	TRBJ2-1	TGTGCCAGCAGTTTTCTCCGGGGTTCCTACAATGAGCAGTTCTTC	CASSFLRGSYNEQFF
TRBV10-3	few	TRBD1	TRBJ1-1	TGTGCCATCAGTGTGCAACAGGGGATTCGTGGGACTGAAGCTTTCTTT	CAISVQQGIRGTEAFF
TRBV5-5	many	NA	TRBJ2-1	TGTGCCAGCAGCTTGCGTACGGAAAATGAGCAGTTCTTC	CASSLRTENEQFF
TRBV15	NA	NA	TRBJ2-3	TGTGCCACCAGCGGGGACCGTTGGGGCGGAGATACGCAGTATTTT	CATSGDRWGGDTQYF
TRBV24-1	many	NA	TRBJ1-5	TGTGCCACCAGTGACGGAGGGACACGGAATCAGCCCCAGCATTTT	CATSDGGTRNQPQHF